Below, 32 T cell receptor beta chains from the same sample are listed, as sequenced in a study of cytomegalovirus exposure and HLA in healthy donors. The PCR employed 60 Vbeta primers together with 13 Jbeta primers. TCRdb's table, derived via immunoSEQ multiplex PCR, lists solely in-frame clones and lacks some. The sample lists some 130,000 clones; 70% to 80% were seen once. The sequenced sample consisted of PBMCs. These receptors came from a female donor in good health and CMV-seronegative.

This chain connects TRBV28 to TRBJ1-2; TRBD1 agrees at 9 bases. After removal of 2 bases from V and 2 bases from J, the junction contained 9 bases not matched to a gene. The CDR3 is 17 residues long. Germline CDR1 reads MDHEN; CDR2 reads SYDVKM. The CDR3 region has the DNA TGTGCCAGCAGTTTAGCTCGACAGGGGGAGGCCAACTATGGCTACACCTTC. Translating it yields CASSLARQGEANYGYTF.

This clone was counted a few times. V gene TRBV18 combines with J gene TRBJ1-1; TRBD1 matches 7 bases. The CDR3 extends over 14 amino acids. The germline CDR1 and CDR2 sequences are KGHSH and LQKENI. Trimming cost V 4 bases and J 4 bases; bases outside gene matches: 6. The chain's CDR3 is CASSRDRVGTEAFF. The DNA for the CDR3 is TGTGCCAGCTCACGAGACAGGGTTGGCACTGAAGCTTTCTTT.

CDR3 in DNA: TGCGCCAGCAGCCATTCTGGGACAGGGACGAACACTGAAGCTTTCTTT. Encoded protein: CASSHSGTGTNTEAFF. The chain has TRBV4-3 and TRBJ1-1; 9 positions agree with TRBD1. After removal of 3 bases from V and 1 base from J, the junction contained 6 bases not matched to a gene. The V gene's germline CDR1 is LGHNA and CDR2 YSLEER. The CDR3 covers 16 residues.

The chain links TRBV5-4 to TRBJ2-5; 8 positions match TRBD1. Germline CDR1 is SGHNT and CDR2 is YYREEE (reference sequence). With V trimmed by 3 bases and J by 11 bases, 15 bases remained unmatched. The CDR3 runs 15 residues. The CDR3 loop reads CASSSRDRQTEEQYF. In DNA form, the CDR3 reads TGTGCCAGCAGCTCCCGGGACAGGCAAACCGAGGAGCAGTACTTC.

The chain links TRBV9 to TRBJ2-1; 10 positions match TRBD2. In germline, CDR1 is SGDLS, CDR2 YYNGEE. CDR3 length: 16 amino acids. The trim removed 0 bases at V and 5 bases at J, leaving 5 bases unmatched. The CDR3 nucleotides read TGTGCCAGCAGCGTAGGAGGACTAGCGGTAAACAATGAGCAGTTCTTC. This translates into CASSVGGLAVNNEQFF.

This clone was picked up a small number of times. The same CDR3 can be traced to other DNA sequences in this sample. This chain uses TRBV5-1 with TRBJ1-1; the match to TRBD1 covers 7 bases. The CDR3 sequence is 14 residues long. V trimming: 4 bases; J trimming: 0 bases; junction bases outside the gene matches: 3. Germline CDR1 and CDR2: SGHRS and YFSETQ. As DNA, the CDR3 is TGCGCCAGCAGCCCGGGGACAGTGAACACTGAAGCTTTCTTT. This encodes CASSPGTVNTEAFF.

This clone has only one observation. The chain combines TRBV2 with TRBJ2-1, with 10 nucleotides matching TRBD1. Per the germline V gene, CDR1 is SNHLY and CDR2 is FYNNEI. V lost 4 bases and J lost 7; bases outside the gene matches: 4. The CDR3 extends over 14 amino acids. CDR3: CASSVDRGGNEQFF. The CDR3 nucleotides read TGTGCCAGCAGTGTGGACAGGGGGGGGAATGAGCAGTTCTTC.

The chain links TRBV10-1 to TRBJ2-2; 14 nucleotides agree with TRBD2. The CDR3 is made up of 17 amino acids. Germline V gene data show CDR1 as WNHNN and CDR2 as SYGVQD (reference sequence). V shed 9 bases, J shed 2 bases, and the junction held 8 bases outside the gene matches. In DNA form, the CDR3 reads TGCGCCAGTACCCCGGGACTAGCGGGAGATAACACCGGGGAGCTGTTTTTT. It translates to CASTPGLAGDNTGELFF.

The chain uses TRBV27 and TRBJ2-3, with D hard to call. The V and J ends lost 0 bases and 6 bases respectively, with 7 bases between them. Germline CDR1 MNHEY, CDR2 SMNVEV (reference sequence). This CDR3 has 13 amino acids. This CDR3 reads CASSLSRLDTQYF. The CDR3 nucleotides read TGTGCCAGCAGTTTATCTCGTTTGGATACGCAGTATTTT.

This clone was counted a single time. This chain joins TRBV15 and TRBJ2-1; no firm D call. V was trimmed by 0 bases and J by 8 bases, leaving 14 bases between them. This CDR3 spans 15 amino acids. Germline V lookup: CDR1 LNHNV, CDR2 YYDKDF (reference sequence). The CDR3 region has the DNA TGTGCCACCAGCAGAGATGCCAACATGGCCTATGAGCAGTTCTTC. This gives the protein CATSRDANMAYEQFF.

The chain combines TRBV15 with TRBJ2-7; 9 nucleotides align to TRBD1. The CDR3 runs 16 residues. V was clipped by 3 bases and J by 2 bases; unmatched bases: 8. CDR1 is LNHNV, CDR2 YYDKDF, per germline (reference sequence). In DNA, the CDR3 is TGTGCCACCAGCAGCTCCGGACAGGGGCCGACCTACGAGCAGTACTTC. Its translation: CATSSSGQGPTYEQYF.

This sequence joins TRBV27 and TRBJ1-1, with TRBD1 identical over 10 bases. In germline, CDR1 is MNHEY, CDR2 SMNVEV (reference sequence). J was trimmed by 4 bases and V by 4 bases; bases with no gene match: 3. This CDR3 is built from 14 residues. CDR3 bases: TGTGCCAGCAGTTCTGGACAGGGGGGCACTGAAGCTTTCTTT. Translation: CASSSGQGGTEAFF.

The chain is built from TRBV9 and TRBJ2-3, with D tentatively TRBD2 (6 bases). Germline V gene sequence: CDR1 SGDLS, CDR2 YYNGEE. V was pared by 2 bases and J by 4 bases, with 17 bases between. This CDR3 has 16 amino acids. CDR3 DNA sequence: TGTGCCAGCAGCGTCGGGAGTGGGGTGGGGCCAGATACGCAGTATTTT. Translation: CASSVGSGVGPDTQYF.

This sequence joins TRBV27 and TRBJ1-1; D ambiguous. Trimming left V 2 bases short and J 2 bases short, with 12 bases between. In germline, CDR1 is MNHEY, CDR2 SMNVEV (reference sequence). The CDR3 consists of 15 residues. Here the CDR3 reads CASSLPEAINTEAFF. The CDR3 DNA sequence: TGTGCCAGCAGTTTACCTGAGGCGATAAACACTGAAGCTTTCTTT.

This clone was picked up a small number of times. The chain couples TRBV7-2 to TRBJ1-2, with no clear D. The germline gives CDR1 SGHTA, CDR2 FQGNSA. This CDR3 has 15 residues. V shed 1 base and J shed 0 bases, with 9 bases lying between them. CDR3 in DNA: TGTGCCAGCAGCTTAGGCGACACCTCTAACTATGGCTACACCTTC. This translates into CASSLGDTSNYGYTF.

The chain employs TRBV9 and TRBJ2-1; the match to TRBD2 covers 12 bases. The junction had 9 bases not matched to a gene; V was cut back by 2 bases and J by 6 bases. The CDR3 sequence is 17 residues long. Germline assignment: CDR1 SGDLS and CDR2 YYNGEE. DNA of the CDR3: TGTGCCAGCAGCGTCTATGGACTAGCGGGGACCGTCAATGAGCAGTTCTTC. Translated: CASSVYGLAGTVNEQFF. Full variable domain (missing parts from reference TRBV9 and TRBJ2-1): DSGVTQTPKHLITATGQRVTLRCSPRSGDLSVYWYQQSLDQGLQFLIQYYNGEERAKGNILERFSAQQFPDLHSELNLSSLELGDSALYFCASSVYGLAGTVNEQFFGPGTRLTVL.

The chain is built from TRBV28 and TRBJ2-1; 9 bases are shared with TRBD2. This CDR3 has 15 amino acids. Losses at the gene ends were 4 bases for V and 9 bases for J; bases not matched to a gene: 10. Germline CDR1 and CDR2: MDHEN and SYDVKM. The CDR3: CASSSYPGLAPEQFF. The CDR3 nucleotides are TGTGCCAGCAGTTCCTATCCGGGACTAGCCCCTGAGCAGTTCTTC. The complete variable domain, with remaining parts taken from reference TRBV28 and TRBJ2-1, reads DVKVTQSSRYLVKRTGEKVFLECVQDMDHENMFWYRQDPGLGLRLIYFSYDVKMKEKGDIPEGYSVSREKKERFSLILESASTNQTSMYLCASSSYPGLAPEQFFGPGTRLTVL.

This clone appeared a few times. J is TRBJ2-7 and V is TRBV5-5; TRBD2 matches at 11 bases. The germline CDR1 and CDR2 sequences are SGHKS and YYEKEE (reference sequence). The V and J ends lost 4 bases and 2 bases, in that order; junction bases with no gene match: 2. This CDR3 contains 14 residues. The chain's CDR3 is CASSPGLAAYEQYF. The CDR3 DNA sequence: TGTGCCAGCAGCCCGGGACTAGCGGCCTACGAGCAGTACTTC.

The genes are TRBV5-4 and TRBJ1-1, with 8 bases fitting TRBD1. The CDR3 is made up of 17 amino acids. The germline V gene encodes CDR1 SGHNT and CDR2 YYREEE (reference sequence). V shed 0 bases and J 4 bases; nucleotides not matched to a gene: 11. The chain's CDR3 is CASSLGAGGLRGTEAFF. The CDR3 nucleotides read TGTGCCAGCAGCTTGGGGGCAGGGGGCCTGCGTGGCACTGAAGCTTTCTTT.

The V call is TRBV28, the J call TRBJ1-2, with TRBD1 matching over 8 bases. V was clipped by 6 bases and J by 7 bases; unmatched bases: 10. CDR1 is MDHEN and CDR2 is SYDVKM in the germline V gene. CDR3 size: 14 residues. The CDR3 is CASSLWNRGTGYTF. The CDR3 nucleotides are TGTGCCAGCAGCCTATGGAACAGGGGGACTGGCTACACCTTC.

The chain recombines TRBV6-5 with TRBJ2-7; no clear D. V dropped 0 bases and J dropped 5 bases, with 11 bases sitting between them. The V gene's germline CDR1 is MNHEY and CDR2 SVGAGI. The CDR3 is 14 amino acids. This chain's CDR3 is CASSYSLGSDEQYF. The DNA of the CDR3 is TGTGCCAGCAGTTACTCGCTAGGAAGTGACGAGCAGTACTTC.

The chain is built from TRBV5-4 and TRBJ2-7; D remains unclear. This CDR3 spans 14 amino acids. V was trimmed by 0 bases and J by 2 bases, leaving 9 bases between them. Germline V gene data show CDR1 as SGHNT and CDR2 as YYREEE (reference sequence). The CDR3 region has the DNA TGTGCCAGCAGCTTGGTCGGCGGAACCTACGAGCAGTACTTC. Protein sequence: CASSLVGGTYEQYF.

This chain uses TRBV18 with TRBJ2-3; the match to TRBD1 covers 9 bases. The junction had 2 bases not matched to a gene; V was cut back by 7 bases and J by 0 bases. Germline-derived CDR1 and CDR2 are KGHSH and LQKENI. The CDR3 length is 14 residues. CDR3 coding DNA: TGTGCCAGCTGGGACAGGGTGAGCACAGATACGCAGTATTTT. Its translation is CASWDRVSTDTQYF.

The rearrangement links TRBV5-6 to TRBJ1-6, with D perhaps matching TRBD1 (6 bases). V was cut by 4 bases and J by 7 bases, with 18 bases left in between. The CDR3 covers 16 residues. Germline CDR1 SGHDT, CDR2 YYEEEE. The DNA for the CDR3 is TGTGCCAGCAGCCGGGGGGCGGGGACACTAAATTCACCCCTCCACTTT. It specifies CASSRGAGTLNSPLHF.

The chain employs TRBV2 and TRBJ1-1, with a possible D match to TRBD1 (5 bases). V was clipped by 5 bases and J by 11 bases, with 9 bases between them. Germline V gene data show CDR1 as SNHLY and CDR2 as FYNNEI. CDR3 length: 10 amino acids. The CDR3 sequence is CASSKGRAFF. Here the CDR3 DNA reads TGTGCCAGCAGTAAGGGGAGGGCTTTCTTT.

V and J are TRBV10-3 and TRBJ2-5; a weak D match, TRBD2 (6 bases). The CDR3 has 14 amino acids. Germline-derived CDR1 and CDR2 are ENHRY and SYGVKD. With 6 bases removed from V and 2 bases from J, the gap between germline ends came to 13 bases. CDR3 nucleotide sequence: TGTGCCATCAGACCAAGCGGAGGGCAAGAGACCCAGTACTTC. Translating it yields CAIRPSGGQETQYF.

The table lists this clone with a few counts. The V and J genes are TRBV4-1 and TRBJ1-2; no reliable D call. The germline V and J ends were trimmed by 4 bases and 1 base, with 16 bases remaining between them. Per germline, CDR1 MGHRA and CDR2 YSYEKL. The CDR3 has 16 residues. CDR3 sequence (DNA): TGCGCCAGCAGCCCAGAGGGAGGACTCCGTAACTATGGCTACACCTTC. It specifies CASSPEGGLRNYGYTF.

The rearrangement uses TRBV7-6 and TRBJ1-2, with 7 bases matching TRBD1. The V segment lost 2 bases and the J segment 5 bases; nucleotides outside the gene matches: 8. Germline lookup yields CDR1 SGHVS and CDR2 FNYEAQ. CDR3 length: 15 residues. The CDR3 loop reads CASSLLQGEGYGYTF. The CDR3 region has the DNA TGTGCCAGCAGCTTACTGCAGGGGGAAGGGTATGGCTACACCTTC.

The rearrangement uses TRBV13 and TRBJ2-5, with 8 bases matching TRBD2. The germline CDR1 and CDR2 sequences are PRHDT and FYEKMQ (reference sequence). CDR3 length equals 15 residues. V dropped 1 base and J dropped 5; count of bases not matched to a gene: 6. The CDR3 DNA is TGTGCCAGCAGCTTAGACTCGGGAGGGCGGGAGACCCAGTACTTC. This translates into CASSLDSGGRETQYF. Based on the CDR3 plus reference TRBV13 and TRBJ2-5, the full variable domain is AAGVIQSPRHLIKEKRETATLKCYPIPRHDTVYWYQQGPGQDPQFLISFYEKMQSDKGSIPDRFSAQQFSDYHSELNMSSLELGDSALYFCASSLDSGGRETQYFGPGTRLLVL.

The chain is built from TRBV28 and TRBJ1-5; D unclear. The V gene lost 7 bases and the J gene lost 7 bases, with 17 bases spanning the gap. CDR3 size: 14 residues. The germline V gene has CDR1 MDHEN and CDR2 SYDVKM. CDR3 sequence (DNA): TGTGCCAGCATACTAAGTGCTGCTGGCCAGCCCCAGCATTTT. Translation: CASILSAAGQPQHF.

This rearrangement joins TRBV5-4 to TRBJ2-3; D not resolved. This CDR3 has 15 amino acids. Germline loops: CDR1 SGHNT, CDR2 YYREEE (reference sequence). Trimming removed 0 bases from V and 0 bases from J, with 8 bases in between. The CDR3 here is CASSLELSSTDTQYF. CDR3 DNA: TGTGCCAGCAGCTTGGAACTATCTAGCACAGATACGCAGTATTTT.

The CDR3 coding sequence is TGTGCCATCAGTGAAGCGGGAGCAGGGGAGCCCCAAAACATTCAGTACTTC. Translation: CAISEAGAGEPQNIQYF. The J gene is TRBJ2-4, the V gene TRBV10-3, with 8 bases aligning to TRBD2. Trimming took 3 bases from V and 5 from J; bases not matched to a gene: 12. Germline CDR1 reads ENHRY; CDR2 reads SYGVKD. This CDR3 has 17 amino acids.